What follows is one T cell receptor beta chain and its context. Antigen: not known. It was with 60 Vbeta and 13 Jbeta primers that the PCR ran. Sequencing was performed with immunoSEQ multiplex PCR; in TCRdb, only in-frame clones are kept and a portion is missing. The sample yields around 200,000 clones, roughly 78% seen once. Trimming stripped 0 bases from V and 3 bases from J, with 10 bases between. CDR3 length: 15 residues. Germline assignment: CDR1 LGHNA and CDR2 YSLEER. This sample stems from a study of cytomegalovirus exposure and HLA in healthy donors. General observations from the study: As confirmed in vitro, a few CMV-associated chains were specific for CMV antigens. It has been reported that TCR beta sequences accurately predicted the HLA-A and HLA-B alleles of most subjects. A prior analysis recorded that most TCR beta V segments were productive about 87% or about 30% of the time. The study flagged about 150 TCR beta chains as cytomegalovirus-associated.

The TCR sequence derives from a woman aged 25 to 39 in good health and CMV-seropositive. The V gene is TRBV4-3, the J gene TRBJ2-3; D might be TRBD1 (5 bases). The source material was PBMCs. The CDR3 bases are TGCGCCAGCAGCCAAGAAGGGGTGGGAACAGATACGCAGTATTTT. It translates to CASSQEGVGTDTQYF.